This TCR beta chain comes out of a study of blood T cell repertoires in COVID-19. Study summary: The United States, Italy and Spain supplied acute and convalescent COVID-19 samples. PBMCs, B-cell-depleted T cells, or T cells provided the cDNA or gDNA that made up the material.

Germline V lookup: CDR1 MNHEY, CDR2 SVGAGI. The CDR3 runs to 14 residues. The V end lost 9 bases, the J end lost 5 bases, and 19 bases lay between the germline ends. The authors' processing: Reference gene primer amplification in the assay estimated nucleated cell counts. The assay was immunoSEQ multiplex PCR, and TCRdb's table has in-frame clones only and misses some. V and J calls and clone size follow that table, whereas D and trimming were derived from the DNA. The sample lists about 200,000 clones, under 90% occurring once. This chain links TRBV6-5 with TRBJ2-5, with D perhaps TRBD1 (5 bases). The sequencing input was peripheral blood. The origin of this receptor is a man aged 50-60 years with acute or convalescent COVID-19. CDR3 nucleotide sequence: TGTGCCAGTAAAATCGCATTTTCAGGGGAGACCCAGTACTTC. This codes for CASKIAFSGETQYF.